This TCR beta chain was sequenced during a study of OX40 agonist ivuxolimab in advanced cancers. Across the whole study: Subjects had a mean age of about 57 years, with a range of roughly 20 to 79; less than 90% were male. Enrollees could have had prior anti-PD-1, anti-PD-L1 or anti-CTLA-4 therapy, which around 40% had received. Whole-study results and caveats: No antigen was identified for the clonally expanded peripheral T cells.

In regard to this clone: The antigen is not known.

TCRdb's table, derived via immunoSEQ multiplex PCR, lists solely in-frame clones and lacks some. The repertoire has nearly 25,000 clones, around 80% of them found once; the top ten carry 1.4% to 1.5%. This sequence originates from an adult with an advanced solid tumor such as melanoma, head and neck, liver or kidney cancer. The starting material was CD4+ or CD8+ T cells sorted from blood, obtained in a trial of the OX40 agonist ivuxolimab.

CDR3 nucleotide sequence: TGTGCCTTAAGAAGGCAGGGAGGTTATGGCTACACCTTC. Translation: CALRRQGGYGYTF. The chain combines TRBV28 with TRBJ1-2, with D perhaps matching TRBD1 (5 bases). The CDR3 consists of 13 residues. Germline CDR1 and CDR2: MDHEN and SYDVKM. Trimming pared 11 bases from V and 5 bases from J, leaving 18 bases between.